Listed here are 7 T cell receptor beta chains from one sample, sequenced in a study of beta chain features in type 1 diabetes. Their antigens remain unidentified. The authors reverse transcribed all of the isolated RNA, so sequencing captured expressed TCRB transcripts. Sequenced by immunoSEQ multiplex PCR; TCRdb stores in-frame clones only, minus some. Among roughly 350,000 clones listed, roughly 9.8% were seen once. Regarding the study as a whole: Moderate but significant shortening of TCRB CDR3s was recorded in all four CD4+ subsets from Type 1 diabetes patients.

Sequenced material: central memory CD4+ T cells from blood. These receptors were obtained from a man aged 25 to 40 with type 1 diabetes.

This clone was counted between two and nine times. The chain joins TRBV4-3 to TRBJ1-4; 9 bases agree with TRBD1. Germline V lookup: CDR1 LGHNA, CDR2 YSLEER. With V trimmed by 6 bases and J by 6 bases, 8 bases remained unmatched. CDR3 length: 15 residues. CDR3 loop: CASSITGGRDEKLFF. The CDR3 nucleotides read TGCGCCAGCAGTATTACAGGGGGCAGAGATGAAAAACTGTTTTTT.

The chain is built from TRBV7-2 and TRBJ2-1, with 7 bases fitting TRBD2. Per the germline V gene, CDR1 is SGHTA and CDR2 is FQGNSA. CDR3 length equals 14 residues. V dropped 5 bases and J dropped 7; count of bases not matched to a gene: 8. CDR3 in DNA: TGTGCCAGCAGCCACGGGACTATCGAAAATGAGCAGTTCTTC. Translated, it gives CASSHGTIENEQFF.

This chain uses TRBV28 with TRBJ1-2, with TRBD1 identical over 8 bases. This CDR3 region has 18 residues. The V segment lost 6 bases and the J segment 4 bases; nucleotides outside the gene matches: 19. Germline loops: CDR1 MDHEN, CDR2 SYDVKM. Here the CDR3 reads CASRFRRDRTHPGYGYTF. The DNA of the CDR3 is TGTGCCAGCAGGTTTCGCCGGGACAGGACCCATCCAGGCTATGGCTACACCTTC.

This sequence joins TRBV28 and TRBJ1-1; no definite D call. CDR3 length equals 13 residues. Germline lookup yields CDR1 MDHEN and CDR2 SYDVKM. V was trimmed by 6 bases and J by 8 bases, leaving 16 bases between them. DNA of the CDR3: TGTGCCAGCAGCCCTCCGACCGTCTACGAAGCTTTCTTT. Translating it yields CASSPPTVYEAFF. The full variable domain, with the rest looked up from reference TRBV28 and TRBJ1-1, is DVKVTQSSRYLVKRTGEKVFLECVQDMDHENMFWYRQDPGLGLRLIYFSYDVKMKEKGDIPEGYSVSREKKERFSLILESASTNQTSMYLCASSPPTVYEAFFGQGTRLTVV.

This clone was observed a few times. This sequence joins TRBV28 and TRBJ1-1; D not resolved. CDR3 length: 13 residues. From germline, CDR1 is MDHEN and CDR2 SYDVKM. Trimming left V 6 bases short and J 6 bases short, with 14 bases between. The CDR3, as DNA: TGTGCCAGCAGGGTACATGATCGGGCTGAAGCTTTCTTT. Translation gives CASRVHDRAEAFF.

This clone has only a few counts. This chain links TRBV28 with TRBJ2-7; D unresolved. The V end was cut by 1 base, the J end by 3 bases, with 10 bases between. The CDR3 covers 14 residues. Germline lookup yields CDR1 MDHEN and CDR2 SYDVKM. CDR3 sequence (DNA): TGTGCCAGCAGTTTATTGTGGGCTAACTACGAGCAGTACTTC. It translates to CASSLLWANYEQYF.

The chain couples TRBV7-2 to TRBJ2-5; 7 bases are a match to TRBD1. Germline CDR1 reads SGHTA; CDR2 reads FQGNSA. J gave up 2 bases and V 5 bases, and 5 bases lay outside the gene matches. This CDR3 spans 14 amino acids. CDR3 nucleotide sequence: TGTGCCAGCAGCCCAGGACAGGAGCAAGAGACCCAGTACTTC. Protein sequence: CASSPGQEQETQYF.